The entry below describes one T cell receptor beta chain. The source of the sample is a study of T cell changes during pregnancy in multiple sclerosis. Trimming shortened V by 0 bases and J by 7 bases, and 13 bases separated the two germline ends. The CDR3 runs to 14 residues. In germline, CDR1 is SGHRS, CDR2 YFSETQ. Profiling relied on immunoSEQ multiplex PCR, and the TCRdb table lists in-frame clones only, not all of them. Among tens of thousands of clones listed, roughly 89% were seen once. The V gene is TRBV5-1, the J gene TRBJ1-2; TRBD1 might be the D (5 bases). This clonotype was obtained from a female donor in good health, enrolled as a control in a pregnancy study. Source: peripheral blood, taken in the third trimester of pregnancy. CDR3 DNA sequence: TGCGCCAGCAGCTTGGAGGCAGGGTCGCGTGGCTACACCTTC. Residues: CASSLEAGSRGYTF.